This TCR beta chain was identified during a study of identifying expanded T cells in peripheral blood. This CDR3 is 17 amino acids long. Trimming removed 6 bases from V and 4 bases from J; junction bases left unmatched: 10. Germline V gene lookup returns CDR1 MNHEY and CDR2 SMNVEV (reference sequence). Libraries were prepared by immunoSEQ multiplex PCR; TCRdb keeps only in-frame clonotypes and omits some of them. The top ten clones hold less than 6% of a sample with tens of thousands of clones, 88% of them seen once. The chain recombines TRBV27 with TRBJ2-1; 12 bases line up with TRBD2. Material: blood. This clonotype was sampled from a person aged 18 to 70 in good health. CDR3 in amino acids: CASSKGTSGRIYNEQFF. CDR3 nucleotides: TGTGCCAGCAGCAAAGGGACTAGCGGGCGAATTTACAATGAGCAGTTCTTC.